This T cell receptor beta chain is from a study of cytomegalovirus exposure and HLA in healthy donors (dated by TCRdb to 2017 to 2019). Study-level background: In an earlier analysis of roughly 500 of the donors, 276 Gb of sequence data and 120 million or so unique TCR beta sequences from about 179 million T cells were reported. About 280 gigabases of sequencing data and some 85 million unique TCR sequences were included in an early release covering 550 to 650 HLA-typed donors. Among the roughly 400 genotyped donors, around 79% belonged to the genetic ancestry cluster associated with self-reported Caucasian donors. The study aimed to test whether cataloging public T cell receptors could reveal signatures of past pathogen exposure. The study profiled the T cell repertoires of 550 to 700 subjects by immunosequencing and related them to cytomegalovirus serostatus. In addition to the first cohort of 666 subjects, a separate validation cohort of 120 different subjects was used. High-throughput TCR immunosequencing, statistical association of individual TCRs with disease status, and machine learning were combined to predict cytomegalovirus infection status. A later analysis re-analyzed previously published TCR beta repertoires from 666 donors and added high-resolution HLA genotyping to study TCR occurrence patterns. The later analysis used no new phenotypic data to find candidate immune exposures, relying instead on TCR beta sequences and their occurrence across donors. An earlier analysis of some 500 of the donors used high-throughput TCR beta sequencing to judge whether each TCR beta V gene segment behaved as functional or pseudogenic. Donor age, sex, ethnicity and CMV serostatus were collected together with the repertoire data. A later genetic analysis used genome-wide SNP genotypes for about 55% of the 666 donors, treating that subset as a discovery cohort. Every repertoire in the discovery cohort had been generated on one and the same sequencing platform. HLA typing included class I and class II loci at four-digit resolution. Typing coverage varied by locus: 629-630 donors for A, B, C, DRB1 and DQB1; roughly 500 for DQA1; over 600 for DPA1; around 490 for DPB1. Roughly 5 DR-DQ haplotypes were handled as single units for association and clustering because linkage in the cohort was strong. Across 300 to 400 genotyped donors of the cohort, an average of about 220,000 unique TCR beta nucleotide sequences per donor were sequenced, and 15% to 20% of those sequences were non-productive. Study-level results and caveats: A later genetic analysis associated a missense DCLRE1C variant with V-gene and J-gene trimming of TCR beta chains, and an independent cohort replicated the association. A later genetic analysis reported fewer N-insertions in productive TCRs among donors in an Asian-associated ancestry cluster than the roughly 720-donor mean. Because counts were too low, roughly 18 rarely observed V segments, including chromosome 9 orphons, were left out of the earlier analysis of approximately 500 of the donors. In a later analysis, most CMV-associated TCR beta chains were found to appear HLA-restricted, with HLA associations seemingly driven largely by CMV exposure. For the cohort, immune exposure information was limited to CMV serostatus. In a later analysis, several top co-occurrence clusters were reported to appear linked to parvovirus B19, influenza, CMV and Epstein-Barr virus. In both the original and validation cohorts, the classifier was reported to diagnose cytomegalovirus status with high specificity and sensitivity. While some public TCRs were present in many individuals, most TCR sequences turned up only very rarely across donors. When HLA alleles, especially DR and DQ, strongly co-occurred, TCR associations were difficult to assign to individual alleles. Specific HLA alleles were associated with more than 15,000 TCR beta sequences at a false discovery rate of 0.05 in a later analysis. In the study, 164 TCR beta chains were listed as associated with cytomegalovirus. Linkage disequilibrium might explain the correlated functional status among segregating V segments, but an unknown experimental factor could not be ruled out. The 87-base-pair reads could not distinguish some IMGT-functional V segments, including TRBV6-2 and TRBV6-3, so those segments were excluded. The presence/absence analyses assumed that sequencing depth was roughly uniform across donors, and that assumption may not be true. This cohort had only TCR beta chains sequenced, and the lack of alpha or paired-chain data limited which features could be detected. A further reported finding was that TCR beta sequences accurately predicted the HLA-A and HLA-B alleles for most subjects in the first cohort. The authors suggested that the approach could potentially be extended to other disease states and immunological phenotypes. The sequencing pipeline was judged likely to have produced a cluster of highly shared sequence variants as a technical artifact. In a later analysis, HLA-associated TCR beta chains were found to be more clonally expanded and to have lower generation probabilities than equally common non-associated chains. Broadly in line with IMGT annotations, most TCR beta V segments showed up in productive rearrangements about 87% or about 30% of the time in an earlier analysis of about 500 of the donors. HLA typing was unavailable for some donors at each locus, so association tests used only the typed subset. According to a later analysis, TCR association rates differed among HLA loci, with DRB1 alleles showing the most associated TCRs and HLA-C alleles showing the fewest. A few of the identified cytomegalovirus-associated TCR beta chains were confirmed in vitro to be specific for cytomegalovirus antigens.

Receptors were amplified or captured by the immunoSEQ multiplex PCR assay. A mixture of 60 forward primers for TCR Vbeta segments and 13 reverse primers for TCR Jbeta segments was used in the multiplex PCR. Amplification of the CDR3 region of rearranged TCR beta genes was performed with a multiplex PCR assay on genomic DNA. On the Illumina HiSeq System, the amplified TCR beta libraries were sequenced as 87-base-pair reads. Per the original workflow: A later analysis counted tens of millions of unique TCR beta chains across the 550 to 800 repertoires, and some 11 million of these chains were shared by at least two donors. To remove PCR and sequencing errors, raw reads were error-corrected and collapsed into unique sequences using a nearest-neighbor algorithm that merged closely related sequences. Alignment of CDR3 sequences to IMGT reference sequences was used to assign V, D and J gene segments. Each retained sequence needed at least a six-nucleotide match to both a V gene segment and a J gene segment. Rearrangements were called productive when the CDR3 lacked stop codons and stayed in frame with V and J; all others were non-productive. Following IMGT convention, CDR3 was defined as the stretch from the second conserved V-encoded cysteine to the conserved J-encoded phenylalanine. The earlier analysis of some 580 of the donors excluded any sequence lacking an unambiguous match to a single V gene segment. In an earlier analysis of around 590 of the donors, a V segment was called functional when productive rearrangements were above 56.7%, and segregating when the standard deviation between donors exceeded 5%. A statistical classification framework was developed to diagnose cytomegalovirus status using the catalog of TCR beta chain sequences. In a later analysis, TCR nucleotide sequences were compared against IMGT/GENE-DB human TR gene sequences so that V and J genes could be assigned. Using the TCRdist pipeline, a later analysis assigned CDR3 sequences along with most-parsimonious VDJ recombination scenarios. In a later analysis, each TCR beta chain was defined by its CDR3 amino acid sequence together with its V-gene family, and reads without a unique V-gene family were excluded. In a later analysis, 500 to 650 highly shared, low-generation-probability nucleotide sequences were removed to address suspected cross-contamination and a sequencing artifact. A later analysis calculated a clonal expansion index for each public chain from normalized within-repertoire ranks of inferred template counts. Generation probabilities in a later analysis came from a VDJ recombination model fitted to out-of-frame rearrangements, and those results were checked against IGoR. In a later analysis, TCR-TCR, TCR-HLA and TCR-CMV co-occurrence was scored with hypergeometric tests, and a repertoire-size bias correction was applied to TCR pairs. A later analysis estimated false discovery rates by permuting HLA or CMV assignments 20 times. In a later analysis, co-occurring TCRs were grouped with DBSCAN, and TCRdist sequence similarity was added when clustering was performed within HLA-allele-positive subsets. Repertoires with fewer than 30,000 or more than 120,000 public chains were left out of co-occurrence clustering, as were several repertoires with anomalous nucleotide sharing. TCRdb mirrors the immuneACCESS table, restricted to in-frame sequences. Some clones are absent from its copies; in checked studies, under half trace to an unresolved V gene, and the reason for the others is unknown. Clone size and V and J calls were adopted from that table, with D and trimming inferred from the DNA. The sample table contains approximately 160,000 clones; only one count was recorded for approximately 80% of them. Roughly 4.7% of the sample goes to the ten largest clones.

In its sample, this clone was seen a few times. Its antigen specificity is not known. Per-base qualities were not stored, and no clone one base away is much larger. Deletion took 4 bases off V and 0 bases off J, with a span of 13 bases between the germline ends. The CDR3 numbers 15 residues from cysteine through phenylalanine. The sequence is cut down to CDR3 DNA, 45 bases in frame from base 1. CDR1 and CDR2 (GTSNPN, SVGIG) derive from the germline V gene (reference sequence). In total, over 600 healthy bone marrow donors made up the cohort. At the time of sampling, every cohort member was nominally healthy, though immune exposures that went unrecorded were likely present. The donor tested CMV seropositive, placing the donor among the 310 or so seropositive members of the cohort. Each donor provided a peripheral blood sample, and peripheral blood mononuclear cells were used for TCR beta sequencing. Genomic DNA was extracted from the blood cell samples with the Qiagen DNeasy Blood Extraction Kit.

Sequenced material: PBMCs. This TCR was recovered from a woman between 45 and 60 years old in good health and CMV-seropositive. The sequence is built from TRBV30 and TRBJ1-3, with TRBD1 as a weak D call on 5 bases. The CDR3 sequence is CAWTYRPISGNTIYF. The nucleotide sequence is TGTGCCTGGACCTACAGGCCCATCTCTGGAAACACCATATATTTT. Reference TRBV30 and TRBJ1-3 genes cover what lies past the CDR3, so the full variable domain is SQTIHQWPATLVQPVGSPLSLECTVEGTSNPNLYWYRQAAGRGLQLLFYSVGIGQISSEVPQNLSASRPQDRQFILSSKKLLLSDSGFYLCAWTYRPISGNTIYFGEGSWLTVV.